These 32 T cell receptor beta chains were all obtained from the same sample, sequenced in a study of identical twins. TCRdb passed the 5' RACE reads through MiXCR, listing each CDR3 protein once. Counted here are under 900,000 distinct CDR3 sequences, roughly 20% occurring once; the ten biggest clones make up around 13%. A further study also used this sample, focusing on T cells expressing NK-cell markers.

Input material: PBMCs. The receptors here all came from a young woman in good health.

Many counts were recorded for this clonotype. This chain uses TRBV29-1 with TRBJ2-7, with 9 positions matching TRBD1. Germline loops: CDR1 SQVTM, CDR2 ANQGSEA. The length of the CDR3 is 16 residues. V was pared by 4 bases and J by 3 bases, with 13 bases of the junction left unmatched. The CDR3 DNA reads as TGCAGCGTTGGAAGTCTAAGGAGACAGGGGGGCTACGAGCAGTACTTC. Its protein product is CSVGSLRRQGGYEQYF.

The rearrangement joins TRBV6-2 or TRBV6-3 to TRBJ2-7, with 11 nucleotides matching TRBD2. CDR1 is MNHEY and CDR2 is SVGEGT in the germline V gene. V gave up 7 bases and J gave up 2 bases; unmatched junction bases: 4. This CDR3 spans 14 amino acids. The CDR3 is CASILAGGAYEQYF. CDR3 sequence (DNA): TGTGCCAGCATTCTAGCGGGAGGTGCCTACGAGCAGTACTTC.

This clonotype was detected a few times. The chain combines TRBV12-3 or TRBV12-4 with TRBJ2-7; TRBD2 might be the D (6 bases). The CDR3 runs to 18 residues. Trimming shortened V by 8 bases and J by 0 bases, and 26 bases separated the two germline ends. Here the CDR3 reads CASRGGDGGTFSSYEQYF. The CDR3 coding sequence is TGTGCCAGCCGAGGAGGGGACGGCGGTACTTTTAGCTCCTACGAGCAGTACTTC.

The chain combines TRBV6-5 with TRBJ1-1, with a tentative D call TRBD1 (5 bases). The V gene lost 7 bases and the J gene lost 7 bases, with 13 bases spanning the gap. CDR1 MNHEY and CDR2 SVGAGI come from the germline V gene. There are 12 residues in the CDR3. The CDR3 nucleotides are TGTGCCAGCATTCCCGGGGGGGGTGAAGCTTTCTTT. As protein: CASIPGGGEAFF.

The rearrangement joins TRBV10-3 to TRBJ1-2; D is uncertain. Germline V gene sequence: CDR1 ENHRY, CDR2 SYGVKD. The CDR3 sequence is 13 residues long. The germline V and J ends were trimmed by 8 bases and 1 base, with 11 bases remaining between them. DNA of the CDR3: TGTGCCATCCGGTTGCGGAATAACTATGGCTACACCTTC. Its protein is CAIRLRNNYGYTF.

This clonotype was observed a few times. The genes are TRBV5-6 and TRBJ2-1; 8 positions agree with TRBD2. Germline assignment: CDR1 SGHDT and CDR2 YYEEEE. The length of the CDR3 is 14 residues. The V segment lost 0 bases and the J segment 14 bases; nucleotides outside the gene matches: 10. The CDR3, as DNA: TGTGCCAGCAGCTTGGGGTCGGGAGGGCCCGTGGAGTTCTTC. Amino acid sequence: CASSLGSGGPVEFF.

A few counts support this clonotype. The chain has TRBV9 and TRBJ2-1, with 7 bases fitting TRBD2. CDR1 is SGDLS and CDR2 is YYNGEE in the germline V gene. The CDR3 extends over 16 amino acids. The V segment lost 0 bases and the J segment 4 bases; nucleotides outside the gene matches: 7. DNA for the CDR3: TGTGCCAGCAGCGTAGCGGTGGCTAGCGGATACAATGAGCAGTTCTTC. Translating it yields CASSVAVASGYNEQFF. The whole variable domain, remainder taken from reference TRBV9 and TRBJ2-1, is DSGVTQTPKHLITATGQRVTLRCSPRSGDLSVYWYQQSLDQGLQFLIQYYNGEERAKGNILERFSAQQFPDLHSELNLSSLELGDSALYFCASSVAVASGYNEQFFGPGTRLTVL.

This clonotype was seen many times. The rearrangement joins TRBV6-1 to TRBJ2-3; 9 bases map to TRBD1. Germline V gives CDR1 MNHNS, CDR2 SASEGT. CDR3 size: 15 residues. V lost 6 bases and J lost 1; bases outside the gene matches: 5. DNA for the CDR3: TGTGCCAGCAGACGACAGGGGGTAGGCACAGATACGCAGTATTTT. Encoded protein: CASRRQGVGTDTQYF.

The CDR3, as DNA: TGTGCCATCAGTGAGTCGGAGCGGGGGCCCAATGAGCAGTTCTTC. It specifies CAISESERGPNEQFF. The chain joins TRBV10-3 to TRBJ2-1, with 8 bases matching TRBD2. The length of the CDR3 is 15 residues. The J segment lost 6 bases and the V segment lost 0 bases, leaving 4 bases of the junction unmatched. Germline CDR1 reads ENHRY; CDR2 reads SYGVKD.

This clonotype has only a few counts. The V gene is TRBV5-6, the J gene TRBJ2-5, with D perhaps TRBD1 or TRBD2 (6 bases each). V was cut by 0 bases and J by 6 bases, with 9 bases left in between. The CDR3 is 13 residues long. CDR1 and CDR2 (germline): SGHDT, YYEEEE. CDR3 loop: CASSLVGGQTQYF. CDR3 sequence (DNA): TGTGCCAGCAGCTTGGTGGGGGGCCAGACCCAGTACTTC. The full variable domain, its missing parts supplied by reference TRBV5-6 and TRBJ2-5, is DAGVTQSPTHLIKTRGQQVTLRCSPKSGHDTVSWYQQALGQGPQFIFQYYEEEERQRGNFPDRFSGHQFPNYSSELNVNALLLGDSALYLCASSLVGGQTQYFGPGTRLLVL.

This clonotype was found a few times. The junction departs from the called germline gene at one end, perhaps through a read error. The chain uses TRBV29-1 and TRBJ2-7; 7 bases match TRBD2. Per germline, CDR1 SQVTM and CDR2 ANQGSEA. This CDR3 has 13 amino acids. The CDR3 loop reads CSFQAGVSHEQYF. The CDR3 DNA reads as TGCAGCTTTCAGGCGGGAGTCTCCCACGAGCAGTACTTC.

This clonotype has just a few counts. V and J are TRBV10-3 and TRBJ2-7; weak D call: TRBD1 (6 bases). CDR1 is ENHRY, CDR2 SYGVKD, per germline. CDR3 length: 16 amino acids. Trimming took 2 bases from V and 1 from J, leaving 15 bases between them. The CDR3: CAISEGTNKRSYEQYF. The DNA for the CDR3 is TGTGCCATCAGTGAGGGGACAAACAAGAGATCCTACGAGCAGTACTTC.

The chain recombines TRBV28 with TRBJ2-5; D uncertain. Trimming left V 6 bases short and J 3 bases short, with 20 bases between. There are 16 residues in the CDR3. The germline V gene has CDR1 MDHEN and CDR2 SYDVKM. CDR3 DNA sequence: TGTGCCAGCAGCCGCATTTGGGATACCCCCAAAGAGACCCAGTACTTC. Translated, it gives CASSRIWDTPKETQYF. Based on the CDR3 plus reference TRBV28 and TRBJ2-5, the full variable domain is DVKVTQSSRYLVKRTGEKVFLECVQDMDHENMFWYRQDPGLGLRLIYFSYDVKMKEKGDIPEGYSVSREKKERFSLILESASTNQTSMYLCASSRIWDTPKETQYFGPGTRLLVL.

This clonotype was seen many times. The chain employs TRBV20-1 and TRBJ2-3; the D is unclear. This CDR3 has 11 amino acids. Between the trimmed V and J ends, which lost 3 bases and 7 bases, there was a span of 8 bases. Germline V gives CDR1 DFQATT, CDR2 SNEGSKA (reference sequence). CDR3 residues: CSASIRYTQYF. The CDR3, as DNA: TGCAGTGCTAGCATCCGATATACGCAGTATTTT.

This clonotype appeared many times. The gene calls are TRBV5-5 and TRBJ2-3; D perhaps matches TRBD2 (6 bases). Trimming pared 4 bases from V and 2 bases from J, leaving 17 bases between. This CDR3 comprises 16 residues. CDR1 and CDR2 (germline): SGHKS, YYEKEE (reference sequence). CDR3 loop: CASSRDFLGVTDTQYF. CDR3 DNA sequence: TGTGCCAGCAGCCGGGACTTCTTAGGCGTCACAGATACGCAGTATTTT.

The chain couples TRBV11-2 to TRBJ2-2; 8 bases are shared with TRBD1. Per germline, CDR1 SGHAT and CDR2 FQNNGV. The CDR3 spans 19 residues. The V gene end was trimmed by 6 bases and the J gene end by 6 bases; junction bases not matched to a gene: 21. The CDR3 loop reads CASRSGGRQGPQNAGELFF. In DNA form, the CDR3 reads TGTGCCAGCAGATCCGGTGGGAGACAGGGGCCCCAAAACGCCGGGGAGCTGTTTTTT.

The rearrangement joins TRBV5-1 to TRBJ2-5; the D call may be TRBD1 or TRBD2 (5 bases each). V was cut by 0 bases and J by 5 bases, with 20 bases left in between. Germline V gene sequence: CDR1 SGHRS, CDR2 YFSETQ. The CDR3 consists of 17 residues. The CDR3: CASSLEPGTYSLETQYF. The CDR3 coding sequence is TGCGCCAGCAGCTTGGAGCCGGGGACCTACTCGCTCGAGACCCAGTACTTC.

The gene calls are TRBV7-9 and TRBJ2-1; TRBD1 agrees at 7 bases. After removal of 5 bases from V and 4 bases from J, the junction contained 11 bases not matched to a gene. This CDR3 comprises 16 residues. CDR1 SEHNR and CDR2 FQNEAQ come from the germline V gene (reference sequence). The CDR3 coding sequence is TGTGCCAGCAGCCCCGTTCCCGGGACAGCTTACAATGAGCAGTTCTTC. Encoded protein: CASSPVPGTAYNEQFF.

The chain combines TRBV12-3 or TRBV12-4 with TRBJ2-1, with TRBD2 matching 11 bases. The CDR3 loop spans 17 amino acids. V lost 5 bases to trimming and J lost 9 bases; unmatched junction nucleotides: 15. The CDR3 nucleotides are TGTGCCAGCAGTCTTGGGGAAGGACTAGCGGGTAATGGTGAGCAGTTCTTC. Amino acid sequence: CASSLGEGLAGNGEQFF.

The V call is TRBV2, the J call TRBJ1-2; D possibly corresponds to TRBD1 (5 bases). The CDR3 length is 14 residues. Germline V gives CDR1 SNHLY, CDR2 FYNNEI. Trimming removed 6 bases from V and 1 base from J, with 12 bases in between. The CDR3 loop is CASSGDAINYGYTF. The CDR3 DNA follows: TGTGCCAGCAGCGGGGACGCCATTAACTATGGCTACACCTTC.

The chain carries TRBV6-5 and TRBJ2-1; D ambiguous. With 0 bases removed from V and 8 bases from J, the gap between germline ends came to 11 bases. The length of the CDR3 is 14 residues. The germline gives CDR1 MNHEY, CDR2 SVGAGI. CDR3 sequence (DNA): TGTGCCAGCAGTTACTCGATCGGAAGGGATGAGCAGTTCTTC. Its translation is CASSYSIGRDEQFF.

This clonotype has just a few counts. J is TRBJ2-1 and V is TRBV11-2; TRBD2 might be the D (5 bases). Trimming cost V 4 bases and J 7 bases, with 8 bases left between them. Germline CDR1 reads SGHAT; CDR2 reads FQNNGV. The CDR3 totals 12 residues. The CDR3 loop reads CASSWTVNEQFF. CDR3 nucleotides: TGTGCCAGCAGCTGGACTGTAAATGAGCAGTTCTTC.

The genes are TRBV15 and TRBJ1-1; D is possibly TRBD1 (6 bases). The CDR3 runs 13 residues. Germline CDR1 LNHNV, CDR2 YYDKDF (reference sequence). V gave up 0 bases and J gave up 7 bases, with 9 bases separating them. The chain's CDR3 is CATSRDRTVEAFF. The DNA of the CDR3 is TGTGCCACCAGCAGAGATCGGACAGTTGAAGCTTTCTTT. The full variable domain, in which reference TRBV15 and TRBJ1-1 provide the parts outside the CDR3, is DAMVIQNPRYQVTQFGKPVTLSCSQTLNHNVMYWYQQKSSQAPKLLFHYYDKDFNNEADTPDNFQSRRPNTSFCFLDIRSPGLGDTAMYLCATSRDRTVEAFFGQGTRLTVV.

The table lists this clonotype with a few counts. CDR3 bases: TGCAGCGTTGCTGGGAGGCGACGGGGGGGCAATGAGCAGTTCTTC. It codes for CSVAGRRRGGNEQFF. The gene calls are TRBV29-1 and TRBJ2-1, with 8 positions matching TRBD2. The germline V gene has CDR1 SQVTM and CDR2 ANQGSEA. With V trimmed by 4 bases and J by 6 bases, 11 bases remained unmatched. The length of the CDR3 is 15 residues.

This clonotype has more than one count but fewer than ten. For the CDR3, the DNA is TGTGCCACCAGTGATTCCAGCGGGGGGACCGGGAATGAGCAGTTCTTC. It translates to CATSDSSGGTGNEQFF. The J gene is TRBJ2-1, the V gene TRBV24-1; 9 nucleotides match TRBD2. From germline, CDR1 is KGHDR and CDR2 SFDVKD. This CDR3 contains 16 residues. Germline trimming cut 2 bases from V and 7 bases from J; bases unmatched to any gene: 8.

V and J are TRBV15 and TRBJ2-1; D remains unclear. V was trimmed by 0 bases and J by 0 bases, leaving 12 bases between them. The germline gives CDR1 LNHNV, CDR2 YYDKDF (reference sequence). The CDR3 length is 17 residues. The CDR3 coding sequence is TGTGCCACCAGCAGAGATAGTGGACGGAGCTCCTACAATGAGCAGTTCTTC. Its translation: CATSRDSGRSSYNEQFF.

The table lists this clonotype with a few counts. V usage is TRBV2 and J usage is TRBJ2-7; a weak D match, TRBD2 (7 bases). The CDR3 has 14 amino acids. Trimming cost V 2 bases and J 3 bases, with 11 bases left between them. Germline V CDR1 and CDR2: SNHLY, FYNNEI. The CDR3 DNA sequence: TGTGCCAGCAGTGAATTAGGGGGGGGCTACGAGCAGTACTTC. Its translation is CASSELGGGYEQYF. The full variable domain, its missing parts supplied by reference TRBV2 and TRBJ2-7, is EPEVTQTPSHQVTQMGQEVILRCVPISNHLYFYWYRQILGQKVEFLVSFYNNEISEKSEIFDDQFSVERPDGSNFTLKIRSTKLEDSAMYFCASSELGGGYEQYFGPGTRLTVT.

The CDR3 reads CASSYSSSGYEQYF. CDR3 bases: TGTGCCAGCAGTTACTCTTCCAGCGGCTACGAGCAGTACTTC. The chain is built from TRBV6-5 and TRBJ2-7; D possibly corresponds to TRBD2 (5 bases). Germline assignment: CDR1 MNHEY and CDR2 SVGAGI. The CDR3 contains 14 residues. Trimming removed 0 bases at V and 3 bases at J, with 9 bases between.

A few counts support this clonotype. This rearrangement joins TRBV5-1 to TRBJ2-1; 10 positions agree with TRBD2. The germline V gene has CDR1 SGHRS and CDR2 YFSETQ. This CDR3 comprises 17 residues. The J segment lost 7 bases and the V segment lost 0 bases, leaving 10 bases of the junction unmatched. Here the CDR3 reads CASSLALAGVPGNEQFF. The CDR3, as DNA: TGCGCCAGCAGCTTGGCGCTAGCGGGAGTCCCTGGGAATGAGCAGTTCTTC. The full variable domain, in which reference TRBV5-1 and TRBJ2-1 provide the parts outside the CDR3, is KAGVTQTPRYLIKTRGQQVTLSCSPISGHRSVSWYQQTPGQGLQFLFEYFSETQRNKGNFPGRFSGRQFSNSRSEMNVSTLELGDSALYLCASSLALAGVPGNEQFFGPGTRLTVL.

This clonotype was seen repeatedly, ten times or more. The chain carries TRBV5-1 and TRBJ2-3, with unresolved D. The CDR3 contains 14 residues. From germline, CDR1 is SGHRS and CDR2 YFSETQ. V lost 0 bases and J lost 1, with 6 bases in between. The CDR3 coding sequence is TGCGCCAGCAGCTTGGAGCAGCGCACAGATACGCAGTATTTT. Its protein product is CASSLEQRTDTQYF.

Notes on this clonotype: The CDR3 carries no conserved terminal phenylalanine or tryptophan, so it likely arises from a read error. The chain links TRBV24-1 to TRBJ2-1; 9 positions agree with TRBD2. Germline-derived CDR1 and CDR2 are KGHDR and SFDVKD. J gave up 7 bases and V 1 base, and 4 bases lay outside the gene matches. The CDR3 loop spans 15 amino acids. The CDR3 region has the DNA TGTGCCACCAGTGATTTCGGGACTAGCCGGAATGAGCAGTTCCTC. Translation: CATSDFGTSRNEQFL.

V is TRBV12-5 and J is TRBJ2-5; D might be TRBD1 (6 bases). Germline CDR1 is LGHNT and CDR2 is FRNRAP. This CDR3 contains 13 residues. Trimming removed 4 bases at V and 4 bases at J, with 10 bases between. CDR3: CASGSQGAETQYF. The CDR3 bases are TGTGCTAGTGGTTCACAGGGAGCAGAGACCCAGTACTTC.